This T cell receptor (beta chain) derives from a study of blood T cell repertoires in COVID-19. Across the study: Both acute and convalescent COVID-19 samples were obtained from the United States, Italy and Spain. T cells, B-cell-depleted T cells, or PBMCs provided the cDNA or gDNA that served as material.

Authors' analysis steps: Reference gene primer amplification yielded estimated nucleated cell counts. The protocol was immunoSEQ multiplex PCR, while the TCRdb copy is restricted to in-frame clones and leaves out a portion. Clonal size and the V and J genes are those of that table, whereas D and trimming came from the DNA. Of about 83,000 clones listed, approximately 80% are singletons. This CDR3 spans 12 amino acids. V lost 5 bases and J 2 bases, leaving 5 bases between the germline ends. CDR1 LNHDA and CDR2 SQIVND come from the germline V gene (reference sequence). The sequenced sample was peripheral blood. This receptor was identified in an elderly woman with acute or convalescent COVID-19. This rearrangement joins TRBV19 to TRBJ2-3; D is undetermined. The CDR3 DNA reads as TGTGCCAGTAGTCTTTACACAGATACGCAGTATTTT. Protein: CASSLYTDTQYF.